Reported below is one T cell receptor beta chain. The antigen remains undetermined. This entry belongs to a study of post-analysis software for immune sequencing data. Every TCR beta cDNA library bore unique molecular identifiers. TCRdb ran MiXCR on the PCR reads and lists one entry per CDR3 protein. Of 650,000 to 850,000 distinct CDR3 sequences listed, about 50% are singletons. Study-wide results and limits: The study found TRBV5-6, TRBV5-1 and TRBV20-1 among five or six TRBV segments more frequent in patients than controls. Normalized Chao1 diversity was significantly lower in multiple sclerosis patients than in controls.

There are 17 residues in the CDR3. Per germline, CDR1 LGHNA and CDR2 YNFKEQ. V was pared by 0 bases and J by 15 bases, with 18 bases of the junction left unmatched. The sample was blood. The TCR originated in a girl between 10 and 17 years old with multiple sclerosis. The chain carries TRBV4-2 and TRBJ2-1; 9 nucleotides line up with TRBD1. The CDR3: CASSQDRTGEGVSIRFF. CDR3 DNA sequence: TGTGCCAGCAGCCAAGATCGGACAGGGGAGGGAGTGTCGATTCGGTTCTTC.